This TCR beta chain was profiled in a study of neurological immune-mediated disorders. V lost 7 bases, J lost 5 bases, and 12 bases stayed unmatched. The CDR3 sequence is 15 residues long. Germline assignment: CDR1 MNHEY and CDR2 SVGAGI. One entry per CDR3 protein results from TCRdb running MiXCR on the 5' RACE reads. The data contain some 28,000 distinct CDR3 sequences, about 12% of them seen just once; the ten biggest clones take up almost 8%. The TCR sequence derives from a man in his sixties in good health. Sequencing input: PBMCs. The chain recombines TRBV6-5 with TRBJ1-1; 8 nucleotides align to TRBD1. Here the CDR3 DNA reads TGTGCCAGCAATCAGGGGGCCTTAAAGGGGACTGAAGCTTTCTTT. Translated, it gives CASNQGALKGTEAFF.